This T cell receptor beta chain was captured by sequencing in a study of T cells in Graves' hyperthyroidism and ophthalmopathy. There are many counts of this clonotype. V lost 6 bases and J lost 9; bases outside the gene matches: 12. This CDR3 has 15 amino acids. From RNA transcripts, TCR beta CDR3 regions were amplified. With the HTBI primer set, the TCR CDR3 went through a first round of RT-PCR. Via MiXCR, TCRdb re-called the multiplex PCR reads, giving one row per CDR3 protein. The data contain nearly 600,000 distinct CDR3 sequences, about 15% of them singletons. Diagnostic decisions used clinical symptoms, serum thyroxine and TRAb, thyroid ultrasound and orbital computed tomography.

The sequenced material came from blood. The TCR was taken from a woman aged 25 to 39 with Graves' hyperthyroidism that later progressed to Graves' ophthalmopathy. The chain combines TRBV12-3 or TRBV12-4 with TRBJ2-1; TRBD2 matches at 9 bases. CDR3 residues: CASRGVAGGRGEQFF. The DNA of the CDR3 is TGTGCCAGCAGGGGCGTTGCGGGAGGGAGAGGTGAGCAGTTCTTC.